The text below deals with one T cell receptor (beta chain). Its target is unknown. The CDR3 is 14 amino acids. Germline-derived CDR1 and CDR2 are MNHEY and SMNVEV (reference sequence). Researchers reported sorting every CD8+ T cell subset in triplicate, 250,000 to 300,000 cells per sort. This sample was included in a study of CXCR3-negative and CXCR3-positive naive CD8 T cells. 5' RACE that incorporated UMI labels was used to prepare the TRB cDNA libraries. TCRdb reanalyzed the 5' RACE reads, giving one entry per CDR3 protein sequence and no DNA. The sample's table shows around 140,000 distinct CDR3 sequences. Study results and caveats: Naive cells positive for CXCR3 carried more hydrophobic TRB CDR3s than CXCR3-negative ones.

Sequenced material: naive CXCR3+ CD8+ T cells from blood. Subset noted: CD45RO-CCR7+CD27+CD95- naive CD8+ T cells expressing CXCR3 (TNR3+). V and J are TRBV27 and TRBJ2-7; the TCRdb call, TRBD2, lacks DNA for checking. The receptor's source is a human donor in good health. Some clones in this sample may be carry-over from other donors' samples. CDR3 residues: CASSFDYKSYEQYF.